The 5 T cell receptor beta chains presented below share a single source sample, sequenced in a study of identical twins. From the 5' RACE reads, TCRdb called clonotypes with MiXCR, one entry per CDR3 protein. This table has around 530,000 distinct CDR3 sequences, roughly 15% appearing once. The sample was also reused in another study, on yellow fever vaccine responses in identical twins.

Sequences were obtained from CD4+ T cells sorted from blood. The receptors here all came from a woman younger than 30 in good health.

There are a few counts of this clonotype. The chain employs TRBV2 and TRBJ2-4, with 9 positions matching TRBD2. This CDR3 contains 16 residues. J was trimmed by 2 bases and V by 5 bases; bases with no gene match: 7. Per germline, CDR1 SNHLY and CDR2 FYNNEI. CDR3 residues: CASSRSGGPTKNIQYF. In DNA form, the CDR3 reads TGTGCCAGCAGTCGGAGCGGGGGGCCCACCAAAAACATTCAGTACTTC.

This clonotype was observed a few times. The genes are TRBV12-3 or TRBV12-4 and TRBJ2-1; 11 nucleotides line up with TRBD1. V lost 3 bases to trimming and J lost 8 bases; unmatched junction nucleotides: 6. The CDR3 has 15 amino acids. The CDR3 reads CASSFGTGGTYEQFF. CDR3 DNA: TGTGCCAGCAGTTTTGGGACAGGGGGAACATATGAGCAGTTCTTC.

In this sample, this clonotype turned up a few times. This chain links TRBV7-9 with TRBJ1-1, with TRBD1 matching over 8 bases. This CDR3 spans 14 amino acids. Germline assignment: CDR1 SEHNR and CDR2 FQNEAQ (reference sequence). The trim removed 6 bases at V and 5 bases at J, leaving 8 bases unmatched. The CDR3 here is CASRSQGEGTEAFF. For the CDR3, the DNA is TGTGCCAGCAGGTCACAGGGGGAAGGGACTGAAGCTTTCTTT.

This clonotype was found a few times. The chain combines TRBV24-1 with TRBJ2-3; D is unclear. V lost 7 bases, J lost 3 bases, and 16 bases lay in between. CDR1 is KGHDR and CDR2 is SFDVKD in the germline V gene. CDR3 length: 15 amino acids. CDR3 protein: CATRGPDFGTDTQYF. CDR3 DNA: TGTGCCACCAGAGGACCAGACTTTGGGACAGATACGCAGTATTTT.

The chain couples TRBV7-7 to TRBJ2-2; D is possibly TRBD2 (5 bases). The CDR3 is 16 amino acids. V was clipped by 1 base and J by 7 bases, with 16 bases between them. Germline loops: CDR1 SSHAT, CDR2 FNYEAQ (reference sequence). CDR3 region: CASSLVPAGGVGELFF. The CDR3 DNA follows: TGTGCCAGCAGCTTAGTTCCAGCAGGAGGTGTCGGGGAGCTGTTTTTT.